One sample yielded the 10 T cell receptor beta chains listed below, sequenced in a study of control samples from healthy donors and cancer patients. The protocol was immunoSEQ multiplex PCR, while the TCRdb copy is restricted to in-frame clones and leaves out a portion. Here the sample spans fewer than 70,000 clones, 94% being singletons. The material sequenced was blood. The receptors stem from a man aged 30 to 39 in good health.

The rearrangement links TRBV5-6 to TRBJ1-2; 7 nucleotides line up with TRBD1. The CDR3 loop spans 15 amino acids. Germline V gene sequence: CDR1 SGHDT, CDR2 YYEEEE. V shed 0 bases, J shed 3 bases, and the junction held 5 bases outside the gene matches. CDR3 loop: CASSLAGGRDYGYTF. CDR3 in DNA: TGTGCCAGCAGCTTGGCAGGGGGGAGGGACTATGGCTACACCTTC.

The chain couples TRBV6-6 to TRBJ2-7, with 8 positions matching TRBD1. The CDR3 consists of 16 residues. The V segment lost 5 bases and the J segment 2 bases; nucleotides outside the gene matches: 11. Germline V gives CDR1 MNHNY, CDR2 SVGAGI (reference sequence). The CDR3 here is CASSKQTGGSTYEQYF. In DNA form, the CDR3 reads TGTGCCAGCAGTAAACAAACAGGGGGAAGCACCTACGAGCAGTACTTC.

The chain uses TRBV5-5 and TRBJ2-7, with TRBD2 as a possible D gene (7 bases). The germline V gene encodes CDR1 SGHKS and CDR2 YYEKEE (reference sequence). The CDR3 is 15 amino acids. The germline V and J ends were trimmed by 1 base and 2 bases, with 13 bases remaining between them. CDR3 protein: CASSLRGGATYEQYF. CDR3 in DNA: TGTGCCAGCAGCTTGAGAGGGGGGGCTACCTACGAGCAGTACTTC.

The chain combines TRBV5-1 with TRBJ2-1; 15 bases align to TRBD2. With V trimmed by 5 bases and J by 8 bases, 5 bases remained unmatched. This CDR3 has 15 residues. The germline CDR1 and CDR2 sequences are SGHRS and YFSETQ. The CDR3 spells CASRAGLAGGDEQFF. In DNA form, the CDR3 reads TGCGCCAGCAGGGCGGGACTAGCGGGAGGCGATGAGCAGTTCTTC.

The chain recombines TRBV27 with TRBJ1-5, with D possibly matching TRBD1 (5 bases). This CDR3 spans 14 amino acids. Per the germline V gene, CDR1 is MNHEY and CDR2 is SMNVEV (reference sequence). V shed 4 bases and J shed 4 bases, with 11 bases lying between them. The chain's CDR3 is CASSSRQQNQPQHF. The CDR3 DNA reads TGTGCCAGCAGTTCGAGACAGCAGAATCAGCCCCAGCATTTT.

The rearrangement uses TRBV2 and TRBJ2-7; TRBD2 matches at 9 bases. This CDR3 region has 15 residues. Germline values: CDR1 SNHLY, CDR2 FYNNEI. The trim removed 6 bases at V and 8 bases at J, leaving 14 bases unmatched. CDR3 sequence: CASSVTGTSPLQQYF. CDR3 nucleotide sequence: TGTGCCAGCAGCGTTACCGGGACTAGCCCTCTCCAGCAGTACTTC. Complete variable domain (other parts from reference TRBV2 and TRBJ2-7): EPEVTQTPSHQVTQMGQEVILRCVPISNHLYFYWYRQILGQKVEFLVSFYNNEISEKSEIFDDQFSVERPDGSNFTLKIRSTKLEDSAMYFCASSVTGTSPLQQYFGPGTRLTVT.

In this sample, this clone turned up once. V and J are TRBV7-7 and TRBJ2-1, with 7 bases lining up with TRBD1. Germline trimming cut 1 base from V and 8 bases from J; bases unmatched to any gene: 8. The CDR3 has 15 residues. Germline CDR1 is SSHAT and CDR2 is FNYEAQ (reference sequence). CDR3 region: CASSLVGGPKDEQFF. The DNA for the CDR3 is TGTGCCAGCAGCTTAGTAGGGGGCCCTAAAGATGAGCAGTTCTTC.

CDR3 residues: CASSGGGARSTDTQYF. CDR3 nucleotides: TGTGCCAGCAGCGGAGGGGGGGCACGTAGCACAGATACGCAGTATTTT. The chain links TRBV9 to TRBJ2-3, with D perhaps TRBD2 (7 bases). The CDR3 has 16 amino acids. V was cut by 3 bases and J by 0 bases, with 14 bases left in between. In germline, CDR1 is SGDLS, CDR2 YYNGEE.

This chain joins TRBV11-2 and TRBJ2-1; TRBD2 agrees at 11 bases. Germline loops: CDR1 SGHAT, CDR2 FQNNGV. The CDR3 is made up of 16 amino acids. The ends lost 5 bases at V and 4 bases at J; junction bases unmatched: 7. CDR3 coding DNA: TGTGCCAGCAGCATGCGGACTAGCGGGTTGTACAATGAGCAGTTCTTC. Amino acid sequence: CASSMRTSGLYNEQFF.

CDR3 region: CASSYLAGEPQHF. As DNA, the CDR3 is TGTGCCAGCAGTTATTTAGCGGGGGAGCCCCAGCATTTT. The V call is TRBV6-5, the J call TRBJ1-5; D is perhaps TRBD1 (5 bases). Per the germline V gene, CDR1 is MNHEY and CDR2 is SVGAGI. This CDR3 contains 13 residues. V lost 3 bases to trimming and J lost 8 bases, with 11 bases between them.